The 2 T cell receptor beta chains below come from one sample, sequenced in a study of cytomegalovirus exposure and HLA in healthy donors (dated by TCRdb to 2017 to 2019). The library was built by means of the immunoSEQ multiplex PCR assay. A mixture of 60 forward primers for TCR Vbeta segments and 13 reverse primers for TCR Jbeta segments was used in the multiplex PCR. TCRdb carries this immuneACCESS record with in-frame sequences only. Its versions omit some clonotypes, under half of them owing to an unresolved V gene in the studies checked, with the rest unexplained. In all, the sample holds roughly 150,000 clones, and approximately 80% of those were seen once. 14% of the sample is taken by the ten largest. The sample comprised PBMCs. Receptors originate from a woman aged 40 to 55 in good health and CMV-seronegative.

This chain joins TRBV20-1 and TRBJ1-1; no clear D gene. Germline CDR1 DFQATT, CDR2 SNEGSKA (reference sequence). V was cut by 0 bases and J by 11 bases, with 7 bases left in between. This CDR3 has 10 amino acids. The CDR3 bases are TGCAGTGCTAGAGATAATCGGGCTTTCTTT. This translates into CSARDNRAFF.

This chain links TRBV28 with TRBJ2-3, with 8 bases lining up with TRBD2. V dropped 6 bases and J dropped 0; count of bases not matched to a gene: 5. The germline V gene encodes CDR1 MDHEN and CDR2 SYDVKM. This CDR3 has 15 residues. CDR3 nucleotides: TGTGCCAGCAGGCCCGGGGGGGCCAGCACAGATACGCAGTATTTT. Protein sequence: CASRPGGASTDTQYF.